In this sample, the clone carrying this T cell receptor (beta chain) turned up a few times. Its specificity is unknown. Both 60 Vbeta primers and 13 Jbeta primers went into the PCR. Sequencing used immunoSEQ multiplex PCR; TCRdb keeps in-frame clones, though not all of them. The profile shows under 200,000 clones, roughly 80% of them singletons. The data stem from a study of cytomegalovirus exposure and HLA in healthy donors. About the research overall: Genotyping of 430 or so donors showed that about 83% belonged to the Caucasian-associated ancestry cluster.

This CDR3 comprises 14 residues. The germline V gene has CDR1 MGHRA and CDR2 YSYEKL. Unmatched junction bases numbered 6, after V lost 8 bases and J lost 0 bases. Study results and limitations: A link between a missense DCLRE1C variant and TCR beta V- and J-gene trimming emerged from a later analysis. Researchers reportedly found TCR beta sequences accurately predicted most subjects' HLA-A and HLA-B alleles.

The clonotype was recovered from a human donor in good health. The chain couples TRBV4-1 to TRBJ2-5, with 7 bases lining up with TRBD2. Sequencing used PBMCs. This CDR3 is CASPWGGDQETQYF. The DNA of the CDR3 is TGCGCCAGCCCCTGGGGGGGGGACCAAGAGACCCAGTACTTC.